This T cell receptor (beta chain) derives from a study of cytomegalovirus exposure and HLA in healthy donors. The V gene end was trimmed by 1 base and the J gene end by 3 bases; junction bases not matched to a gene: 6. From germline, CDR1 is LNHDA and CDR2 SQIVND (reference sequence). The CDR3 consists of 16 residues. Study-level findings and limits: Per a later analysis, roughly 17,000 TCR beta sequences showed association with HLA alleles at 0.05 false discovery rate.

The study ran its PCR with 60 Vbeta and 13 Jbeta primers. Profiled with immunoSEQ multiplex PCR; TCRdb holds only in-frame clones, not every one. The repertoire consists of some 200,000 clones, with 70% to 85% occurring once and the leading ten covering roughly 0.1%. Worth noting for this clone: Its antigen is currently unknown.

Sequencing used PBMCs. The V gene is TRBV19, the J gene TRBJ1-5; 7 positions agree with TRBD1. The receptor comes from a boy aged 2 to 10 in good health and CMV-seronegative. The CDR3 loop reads CASSIGYRGLNQPQHF. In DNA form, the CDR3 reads TGTGCCAGTAGTATAGGGTACAGGGGCCTCAATCAGCCCCAGCATTTT.